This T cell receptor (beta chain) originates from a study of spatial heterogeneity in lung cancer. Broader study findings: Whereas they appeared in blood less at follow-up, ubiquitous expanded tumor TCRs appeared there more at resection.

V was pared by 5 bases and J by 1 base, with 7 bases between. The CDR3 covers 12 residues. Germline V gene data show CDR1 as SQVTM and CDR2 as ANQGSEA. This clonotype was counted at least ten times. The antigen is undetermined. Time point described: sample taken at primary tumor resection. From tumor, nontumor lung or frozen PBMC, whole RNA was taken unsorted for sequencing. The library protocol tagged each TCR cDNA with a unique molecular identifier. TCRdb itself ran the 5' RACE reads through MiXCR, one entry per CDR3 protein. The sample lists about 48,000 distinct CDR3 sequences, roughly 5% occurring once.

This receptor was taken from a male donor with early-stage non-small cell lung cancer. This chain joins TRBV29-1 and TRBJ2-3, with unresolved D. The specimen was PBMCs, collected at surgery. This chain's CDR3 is CSVLRGTDTQYF. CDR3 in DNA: TGCAGCGTTTTAAGGGGCACAGATACGCAGTATTTT.